This T cell receptor beta chain was identified in a study of T cells in Graves' hyperthyroidism and ophthalmopathy. The study, taken as a whole, reports: Most clonotypes expanded in the thyroid (above 0.001) were also present in blood.

Researchers took RNA transcripts and amplified the TCR beta CDR3 regions from them. A first-round RT-PCR of the TCR CDR3 used the HTBI primer set. TCRdb recomputed calls from the multiplex PCR reads with MiXCR, one row per CDR3 protein. The data show about 460,000 distinct CDR3 sequences, roughly 23% seen once. Criteria for exclusion of patients were uncontrolled infection, other autoimmune disease, pregnancy or lactation. Approximately 10 ml of fresh peripheral blood supplied the PBMCs. This clonotype has ten or more counts. Its antigen is currently unknown. Sequencing was done on a sample of blood. This TCR derives from a woman in her seventies with Graves' ophthalmopathy.

This chain's CDR3 is CASSEPGQGSYEQYF. DNA of the CDR3: TGTGCCAGCAGTGAACCGGGACAGGGCTCGTACGAGCAGTACTTC. The J gene is TRBJ2-7, the V gene TRBV28; TRBD1 agrees at 9 bases. Trimming cost V 5 bases and J 4 bases; bases outside gene matches: 9. Germline lookup yields CDR1 MDHEN and CDR2 SYDVKM. CDR3 length: 15 amino acids.